The T cell receptor beta chain under discussion was sequenced for a study of breast tumors, draining lymph nodes, adjacent tissues. Findings and caveats of the study: Data fit most tumor T cells coming from lymph node, expanding in tumor.

MiXCR was run by TCRdb on the multiplex PCR reads, yielding one entry per CDR3 protein. The sample has about 130,000 distinct CDR3 sequences; roughly 20% are singletons. From germline, CDR1 is MNHEY and CDR2 SMNVEV (reference sequence). The CDR3 is made up of 15 amino acids. V trimming: 1 base; J trimming: 7 bases; junction bases outside the gene matches: 5. Axillary draining lymph nodes of breast cancer patients supplied the node samples. This clonotype has just a few counts. Its cognate antigen is unknown. Source material: axillary lymph node tissue. This sequence was found in a female donor with breast cancer. Some clones in this sample may be carry-over from other donors' samples. The J gene is TRBJ2-1, the V gene TRBV27; TRBD2 matches at 9 bases. The CDR3 here is CASSLLAGAVNEQFF. For the CDR3, the DNA is TGTGCCAGCAGTTTATTAGCGGGAGCCGTGAATGAGCAGTTCTTC.